The clone carrying this T cell receptor (beta chain) was seen repeatedly, ten times or more. Antigen unknown. This specimen comes from a study of T-cell reconstitution after alpha-beta-depleted transplantation in children. Findings and limits, study-wide: Roughly two months post-transplant, alpha-beta T cells reportedly originated from several hundred graft clones that had expanded. The origin of high day-60 TCRbeta diversity in some patients lay in surviving recipient T cells and thymic progenitors.

V lost 2 bases and J lost 0; bases outside the gene matches: 10. This CDR3 is built from 18 residues. Germline loops: CDR1 SGHRS, CDR2 YFSETQ. Unique molecular identifiers were incorporated during preparation of the TCRbeta library. TCRdb re-called the PCR reads with MiXCR, one entry per CDR3 protein. Here the sample spans roughly 670,000 distinct CDR3 sequences, about an eighth being singletons. This chain links TRBV5-1 with TRBJ2-2; TRBD2 aligns across 7 bases. The source is a girl aged 2 to 10 with congenital amegakaryocytic thrombocytopenia, due to receive a stem cell transplant. The source was PBMCs, collected before TCRalphabeta/CD19-depleted stem cell transplant. In DNA, the CDR3 is TGCGCCAGCAGCTTAAATTCCGGGAGGTTTTCGAACACCGGGGAGCTGTTTTTT. It encodes CASSLNSGRFSNTGELFF.